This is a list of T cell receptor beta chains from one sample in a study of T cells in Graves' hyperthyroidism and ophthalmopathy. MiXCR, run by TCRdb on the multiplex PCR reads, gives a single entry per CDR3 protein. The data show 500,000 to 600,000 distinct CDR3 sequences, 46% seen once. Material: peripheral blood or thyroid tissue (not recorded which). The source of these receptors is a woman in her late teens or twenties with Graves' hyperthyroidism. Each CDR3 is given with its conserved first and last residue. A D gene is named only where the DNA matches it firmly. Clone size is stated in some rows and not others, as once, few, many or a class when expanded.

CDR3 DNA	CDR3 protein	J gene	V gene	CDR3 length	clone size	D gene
TGTGCCAGCAGCCGCGGGGCGTCTAGCGGACAAGAGACCCAGTACTTC	CASSRGASSGQETQYF	TRBJ2-5	TRBV4-2	16	-	TRBD2
TGTGCCAGCAGTGAAAACGGGCCCCAAGCTTTCTTT	CASSENGPQAFF	TRBJ1-1	TRBV2	12	many	-
TGCAGCTTCGGAGGAATGTCCAGTGGTCAGCCCCAGCATTTT	CSFGGMSSGQPQHF	TRBJ1-5	TRBV29-1	14	-	-
TGTGCCAGCAGCTTAGAGGCTGAAGCTTTCTTT	CASSLEAEAFF	TRBJ1-1	TRBV6-1	11	many	-
TGCAGTGCTAGAGGCCTAGGGGGGTATGCTTTCTTT	CSARGLGGYAFF	TRBJ1-1	TRBV20-1	12	many	-
TGTGCCAGCAGCGTTGACAGGGCGGACTATGGCCACACCTTC	CASSVDRADYGHTF	TRBJ1-2	TRBV7-2	14	-	TRBD1
TGCGCCAGCAGTGACCACGACGGAGGTTATGAGCAGTACTTC	CASSDHDGGYEQYF	TRBJ2-7	TRBV10-1	14	many	-
TGCAGCTTGGAGAGGACCGGGGAGCTGTTTTTT	CSLERTGELFF	TRBJ2-2	TRBV29-1	11	-	-
TGTGCCAGCAGTGACTTGGGCGGGACGATCTCAATCGGGGAGCTGTTTTTT	CASSDLGGTISIGELFF	TRBJ2-2	TRBV2	17	-	-
TGCGCCAGCAGCCAAGGGGACAGGGACACTGAAGCTTTCTTT	CASSQGDRDTEAFF	TRBJ1-1	TRBV4-3	14	many	TRBD1
TGTGCCAGCAGCAGCGGGGGGTCCTTGGGCTACACCTTC	CASSSGGSLGYTF	TRBJ1-2	TRBV9	13	few	-
TGCAGACTCTTCGGGACAGATTATAGCAATCAGCCCCAGCATTTT	CRLFGTDYSNQPQHF	TRBJ1-5	TRBV29-1	15	-	TRBD1
TGTGCCACCAGTGATTTGGGGGCTCGGACGGCCTACCAAGAGACCCAGTACTTC	CATSDLGARTAYQETQYF	TRBJ2-5	TRBV24-1	18	-	-
TGCAGTGCTAGCAACCCGGGGACAGGGTGGGATGGCTACACCTTC	CSASNPGTGWDGYTF	TRBJ1-2	TRBV20-1	15	many	TRBD1
TGTGCCAGCAGCTCGAGGACAACAAATTCACCCCTCCACTTT	CASSSRTTNSPLHF	TRBJ1-6	TRBV7-9	14	-	-
TGCAGTGCTAGTCGGCGGGAGGTCCACGAGCAGTACTTC	CSASRREVHEQYF	TRBJ2-7	TRBV20-1	13	many	TRBD2
TGTGCCATCAGAATGACAGGGTCCTCTCTCGAGCAGTACTTC	CAIRMTGSSLEQYF	TRBJ2-7	TRBV10-3	14	many	TRBD1
TGCGCCAGCAGCCAAGATCCGGCCTCCCTTAATCAGCCCCAGCATTTT	CASSQDPASLNQPQHF	TRBJ1-5	TRBV4-1	16	many	-
TGTGCCAGCAGCCTGCTTGGCCTCACCGGGGAGCTGTTTTTT	CASSLLGLTGELFF	TRBJ2-2	TRBV7-3	14	many	-
TGCAGTGCACGGACACTAACACTAAACACTGAAGCTTTCTTT	CSARTLTLNTEAFF	TRBJ1-1	TRBV20-1	14	many	-
TGTGCCAGCAGTTACCGGACAGGGGGCGCCGGAAACACCATATATTTT	CASSYRTGGAGNTIYF	TRBJ1-3	TRBV7-2	16	-	TRBD1
TGCAGCGTTGCACTAGCGGGAAACACCATATATTTT	CSVALAGNTIYF	TRBJ1-3	TRBV29-1	12	-	-
TGTGCCAGCTCACCCGACAGGGGGAACGAGCAGTACTTC	CASSPDRGNEQYF	TRBJ2-7	TRBV18	13	many	TRBD1
TGTGCCAGCAGAGAGGATGGCTACACCTTC	CASREDGYTF	TRBJ1-2	TRBV6-1	10	medium-sized	-
TGTGCCAGCAGCTCGCTACCTGGTAGCTACACCTTC	CASSSLPGSYTF	TRBJ1-2	TRBV11-2	12	-	-
TGCAGTGCTAGAGGACTAGCGGGCAATGAGCAGTTCTTC	CSARGLAGNEQFF	TRBJ2-1	TRBV20-1	13	-	TRBD2
TGTGCCAGCAGGGGATCGGGGGACGTTCAGCCCCAGCATTTT	CASRGSGDVQPQHF	TRBJ1-5	TRBV6-5	14	many	-
TGCAGTGCTATTAGCGACAGGTGGGACGAGCATTTT	CSAISDRWDEHF	TRBJ1-5	TRBV20-1	12	-	-
TGTGCCAGCACCCTCGCTAGCGGGAGGGCCAACGTCCTGACTTTC	CASTLASGRANVLTF	TRBJ2-6	TRBV12-3/TRBV12-4	15	-	TRBD2
TGTGCCAGCAGAACTAGCGGGAGTGAGACCCAGTACTTC	CASRTSGSETQYF	TRBJ2-5	TRBV7-2	13	many	TRBD2
TGCAGTGCTAGAGGACTTCGGGGGTATGGCTACACCTTC	CSARGLRGYGYTF	TRBJ1-2	TRBV20-1	13	-	-
TGTGCCAGCAAGGGACAGGGGAATCTATACCGTCAGCCCCAGCATTTT	CASKGQGNLYRQPQHF	TRBJ1-5	TRBV9	16	many	TRBD1
TGTGCCAACTTGGACACTCACAATGAGCAGTTCTTC	CANLDTHNEQFF	TRBJ2-1	TRBV2	12	-	-
TGTGCCAGCAGTTACGGGACAGGGGGTTTCTTT	CASSYGTGGFF	TRBJ1-1	TRBV12-3/TRBV12-4	11	-	TRBD1
TGTGCTAGTGGACAACGCCACTGGGCCAAACGGGAACCAGACGAGCAGTACTTC	CASGQRHWAKREPDEQYF	TRBJ2-7	TRBV12-5	18	-	-
TGTGCCAGCAGTCCCGACAGGGACAGGGGTGAAAAACTGTTTTTT	CASSPDRDRGEKLFF	TRBJ1-4	TRBV2	15	many	TRBD1
TGTGCCAGCAGTTACCACCCTAGTGGGGTCGCGACAGGCGCGAATTATGGCTACACCTTC	CASSYHPSGVATGANYGYTF	TRBJ1-2	TRBV27	20	-	-
TGCGCCAGCAGCCAGGGACTCTGGAACACTGAAGCTTTCTTT	CASSQGLWNTEAFF	TRBJ1-1	TRBV4-1	14	many	-
TGTGCCAGCGTTGCCCCACGGGGCACTCATGAGACCCAGTACTTC	CASVAPRGTHETQYF	TRBJ2-5	TRBV6-2/TRBV6-3	15	once	-
TGCAGTTACTGGCGGGGATCGGGGGAGACCCAGTACTTC	CSYWRGSGETQYF	TRBJ2-5	TRBV29-1	13	-	-
TGCGCCAGCAGCTGGAGACAGGGACCGAATGAAAAACTGTTTTTT	CASSWRQGPNEKLFF	TRBJ1-4	TRBV5-1	15	many	TRBD1
TGTGCCAGCAGTCGTAAACCGGGACTAGCGGCCTACGAGCAGTACTTC	CASSRKPGLAAYEQYF	TRBJ2-7	TRBV6-5	16	many	TRBD2
TGTGCCAGCAGCTGGACAGGGCGACTGCCCCAGCATTTT	CASSWTGRLPQHF	TRBJ1-5	TRBV7-2	13	once	TRBD1
TGTGCCAGCAGTCCCGGGACAGCGGGCCCCGAGCAGTACTTC	CASSPGTAGPEQYF	TRBJ2-7	TRBV7-2	14	-	-
TGCAGTGCTAGGGGTATAGGCTACACCTTC	CSARGIGYTF	TRBJ1-2	TRBV20-1	10	once	-
TGTGCCAGCAGTCCCGGACTAGCGGGACAGGGCTTTGACGCTTTCTTT	CASSPGLAGQGFDAFF	TRBJ1-1	TRBV7-2	16	-	TRBD1
TGCGCCAGCAGCTCGTTTGAGCTTGAGACCCAGTACTTC	CASSSFELETQYF	TRBJ2-5	TRBV5-1	13	many	-
TGCGCCAGCAGCTTATGGGAGGCCACCGGGGAGCAGTACTTC	CASSLWEATGEQYF	TRBJ2-7	TRBV5-1	14	-	-
TGTGCCACCAGCAGCCTTGGAGACACTGAAGCTTTCTTT	CATSSLGDTEAFF	TRBJ1-1	TRBV15	13	-	-
TGTGCCAGCAGTGAAGGGTGGGACACTGAAGCTTTCTTT	CASSEGWDTEAFF	TRBJ1-1	TRBV2	13	-	-
TGTGCCAGCAGTATAGCGGGTACCTGGGAGACCCAGTACTTC	CASSIAGTWETQYF	TRBJ2-5	TRBV27	14	-	TRBD2
TGCGCCAGCAGGAAGGGGTTCTCTGGGGCCAACGTCCTGACTTTC	CASRKGFSGANVLTF	TRBJ2-6	TRBV10-2	15	many	-
TGTGCCAGCCATAGCGGGACAGAACGAAAACTGTTTTTT	CASHSGTERKLFF	TRBJ1-4	TRBV2	13	-	TRBD1
TGTGCCAGCAGTCAAACTAGCGGGAGAAGGTACGAGCAGTACTTC	CASSQTSGRRYEQYF	TRBJ2-7	TRBV7-9	15	many	TRBD2
TGTGCCAGCAGCTTTTCCCCGGGACCGATCTATGGCTACACCTTC	CASSFSPGPIYGYTF	TRBJ1-2	TRBV13	15	many	-